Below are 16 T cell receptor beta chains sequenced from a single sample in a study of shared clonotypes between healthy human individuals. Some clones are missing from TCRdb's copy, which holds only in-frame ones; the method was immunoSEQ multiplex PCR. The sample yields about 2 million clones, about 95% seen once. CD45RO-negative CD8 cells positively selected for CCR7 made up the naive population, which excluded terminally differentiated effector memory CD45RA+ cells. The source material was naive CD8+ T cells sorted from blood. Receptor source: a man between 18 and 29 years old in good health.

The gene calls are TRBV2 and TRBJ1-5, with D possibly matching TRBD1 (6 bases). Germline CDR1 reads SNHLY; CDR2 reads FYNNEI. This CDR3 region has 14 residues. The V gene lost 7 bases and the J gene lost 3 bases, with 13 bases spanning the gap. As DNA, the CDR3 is TGTGCCAGCACCATACAGGGTTCCAATCAGCCCCAGCATTTT. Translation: CASTIQGSNQPQHF. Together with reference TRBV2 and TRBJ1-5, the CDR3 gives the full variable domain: EPEVTQTPSHQVTQMGQEVILRCVPISNHLYFYWYRQILGQKVEFLVSFYNNEISEKSEIFDDQFSVERPDGSNFTLKIRSTKLEDSAMYFCASTIQGSNQPQHFGDGTRLSIL.

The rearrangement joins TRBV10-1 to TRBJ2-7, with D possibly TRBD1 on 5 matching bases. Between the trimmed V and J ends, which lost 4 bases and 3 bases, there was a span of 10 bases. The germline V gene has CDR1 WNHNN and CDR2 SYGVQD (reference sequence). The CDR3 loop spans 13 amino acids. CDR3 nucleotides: TGCGCCAGCAGTGGCCCCGACAGCTACGAGCAGTACTTC. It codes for CASSGPDSYEQYF.

The CDR3 protein is CASSDDPGTAENSPLHF. CDR3 sequence (DNA): TGTGCCAGCAGTGATGACCCCGGGACAGCAGAAAATTCACCCCTCCACTTT. This chain uses TRBV2 with TRBJ1-6; TRBD1 agrees at 7 bases. V dropped 3 bases and J dropped 7; count of bases not matched to a gene: 12. The CDR3 runs to 17 residues. CDR1 SNHLY and CDR2 FYNNEI come from the germline V gene.

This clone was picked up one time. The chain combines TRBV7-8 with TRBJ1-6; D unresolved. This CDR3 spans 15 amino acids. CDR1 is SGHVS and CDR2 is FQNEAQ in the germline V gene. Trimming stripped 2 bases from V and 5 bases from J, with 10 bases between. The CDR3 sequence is CASSLRGDNNSPLHF. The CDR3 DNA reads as TGTGCCAGCAGCTTACGGGGAGATAATAATTCACCCCTCCACTTT.

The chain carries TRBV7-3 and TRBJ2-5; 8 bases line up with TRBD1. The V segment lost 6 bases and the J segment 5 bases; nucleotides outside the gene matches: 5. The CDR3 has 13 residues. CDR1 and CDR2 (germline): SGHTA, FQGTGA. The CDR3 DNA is TGTGCCAGCAGTCCAGGGGGCGGGGAGACCCAGTACTTC. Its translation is CASSPGGGETQYF.

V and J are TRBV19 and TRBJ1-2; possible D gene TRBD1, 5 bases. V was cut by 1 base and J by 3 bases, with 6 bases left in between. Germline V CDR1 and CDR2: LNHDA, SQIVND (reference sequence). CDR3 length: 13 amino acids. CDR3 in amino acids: CASSIGGDYGYTF. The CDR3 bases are TGTGCCAGTAGTATAGGAGGGGACTATGGCTACACCTTC.

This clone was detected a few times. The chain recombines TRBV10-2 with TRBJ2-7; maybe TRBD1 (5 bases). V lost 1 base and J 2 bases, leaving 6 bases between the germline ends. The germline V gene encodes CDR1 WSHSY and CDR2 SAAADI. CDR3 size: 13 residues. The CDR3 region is CASSEFRAYEQYF. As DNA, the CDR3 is TGCGCCAGCAGTGAGTTCAGGGCCTACGAGCAGTACTTC.

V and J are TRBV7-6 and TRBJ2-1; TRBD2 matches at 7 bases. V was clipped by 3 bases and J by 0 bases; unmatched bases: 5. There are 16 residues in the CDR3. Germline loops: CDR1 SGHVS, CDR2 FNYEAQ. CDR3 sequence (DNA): TGTGCCAGCAGCTTCCTAAGCGGGGACTCCTACAATGAGCAGTTCTTC. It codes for CASSFLSGDSYNEQFF.

CDR3 in amino acids: CASSSGLDTEAFF. As DNA, the CDR3 is TGTGCCAGCAGCTCGGGGTTGGACACTGAAGCTTTCTTT. V is TRBV11-3 and J is TRBJ1-1; D not certain. CDR3 length: 13 amino acids. With 4 bases removed from V and 3 bases from J, the gap between germline ends came to 9 bases. Germline CDR1 and CDR2: SGHNT and YENEEA. The whole variable domain, remainder taken from reference TRBV11-3 and TRBJ1-1, is EAGVVQSPRYKIIEKKQPVAFWCNPISGHNTLYWYLQNLGQGPELLIRYENEEAVDDSQLPKDRFSAERLKGVDSTLKIQPAELGDSAVYLCASSSGLDTEAFFGQGTRLTVV.

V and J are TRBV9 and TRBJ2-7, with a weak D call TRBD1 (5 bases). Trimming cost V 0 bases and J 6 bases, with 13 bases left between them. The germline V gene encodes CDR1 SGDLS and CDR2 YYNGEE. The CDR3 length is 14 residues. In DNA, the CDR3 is TGTGCCAGCAGCGTAGTGTCAGGGTCCCTCGAGCAGTACTTC. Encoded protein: CASSVVSGSLEQYF. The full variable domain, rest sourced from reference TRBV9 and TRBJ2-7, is DSGVTQTPKHLITATGQRVTLRCSPRSGDLSVYWYQQSLDQGLQFLIQYYNGEERAKGNILERFSAQQFPDLHSELNLSSLELGDSALYFCASSVVSGSLEQYFGPGTRLTVT.

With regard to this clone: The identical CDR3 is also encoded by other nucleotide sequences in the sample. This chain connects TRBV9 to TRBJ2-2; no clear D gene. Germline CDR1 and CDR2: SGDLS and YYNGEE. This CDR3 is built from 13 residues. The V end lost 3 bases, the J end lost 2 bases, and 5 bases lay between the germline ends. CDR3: CASSGENTGELFF. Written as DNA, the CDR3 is TGTGCCAGCAGCGGAGAAAACACCGGGGAGCTGTTTTTT.

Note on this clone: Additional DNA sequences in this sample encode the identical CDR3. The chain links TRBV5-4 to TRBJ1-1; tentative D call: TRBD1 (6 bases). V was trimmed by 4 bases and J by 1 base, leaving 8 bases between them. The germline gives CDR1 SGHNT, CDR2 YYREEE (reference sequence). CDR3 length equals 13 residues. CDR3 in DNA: TGTGCCAGCAGCCCCAGGGGGAACACTGAAGCTTTCTTT. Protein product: CASSPRGNTEAFF.

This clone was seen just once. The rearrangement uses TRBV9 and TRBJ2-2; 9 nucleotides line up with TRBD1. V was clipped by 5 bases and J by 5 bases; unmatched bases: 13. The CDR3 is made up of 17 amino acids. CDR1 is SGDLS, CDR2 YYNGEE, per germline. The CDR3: CASSDNRDRVNTGELFF. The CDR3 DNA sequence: TGTGCCAGCAGTGATAATAGGGACAGGGTAAATACCGGGGAGCTGTTTTTT.

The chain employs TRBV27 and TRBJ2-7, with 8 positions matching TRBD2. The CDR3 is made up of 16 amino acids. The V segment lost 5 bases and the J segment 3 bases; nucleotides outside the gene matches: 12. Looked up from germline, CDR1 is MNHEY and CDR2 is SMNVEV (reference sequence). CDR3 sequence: CASSTTVAGRRYEQYF. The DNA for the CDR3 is TGTGCCAGCAGTACAACTGTAGCGGGACGCCGCTACGAGCAGTACTTC.

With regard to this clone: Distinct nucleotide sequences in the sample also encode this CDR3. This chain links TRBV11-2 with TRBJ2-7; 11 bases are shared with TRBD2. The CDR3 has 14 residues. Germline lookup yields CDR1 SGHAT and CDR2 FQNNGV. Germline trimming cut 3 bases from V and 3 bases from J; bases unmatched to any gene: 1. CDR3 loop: CASSFSGGDYEQYF. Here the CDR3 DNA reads TGTGCCAGCAGCTTTAGCGGGGGGGACTACGAGCAGTACTTC.

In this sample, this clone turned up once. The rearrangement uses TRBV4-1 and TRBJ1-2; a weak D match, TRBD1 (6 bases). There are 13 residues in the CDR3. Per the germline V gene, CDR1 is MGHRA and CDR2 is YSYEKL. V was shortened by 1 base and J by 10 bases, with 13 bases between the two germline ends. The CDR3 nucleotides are TGCGCCAGCAGCCAAGTACAGGGAGAGCTCTACACCTTC. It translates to CASSQVQGELYTF.